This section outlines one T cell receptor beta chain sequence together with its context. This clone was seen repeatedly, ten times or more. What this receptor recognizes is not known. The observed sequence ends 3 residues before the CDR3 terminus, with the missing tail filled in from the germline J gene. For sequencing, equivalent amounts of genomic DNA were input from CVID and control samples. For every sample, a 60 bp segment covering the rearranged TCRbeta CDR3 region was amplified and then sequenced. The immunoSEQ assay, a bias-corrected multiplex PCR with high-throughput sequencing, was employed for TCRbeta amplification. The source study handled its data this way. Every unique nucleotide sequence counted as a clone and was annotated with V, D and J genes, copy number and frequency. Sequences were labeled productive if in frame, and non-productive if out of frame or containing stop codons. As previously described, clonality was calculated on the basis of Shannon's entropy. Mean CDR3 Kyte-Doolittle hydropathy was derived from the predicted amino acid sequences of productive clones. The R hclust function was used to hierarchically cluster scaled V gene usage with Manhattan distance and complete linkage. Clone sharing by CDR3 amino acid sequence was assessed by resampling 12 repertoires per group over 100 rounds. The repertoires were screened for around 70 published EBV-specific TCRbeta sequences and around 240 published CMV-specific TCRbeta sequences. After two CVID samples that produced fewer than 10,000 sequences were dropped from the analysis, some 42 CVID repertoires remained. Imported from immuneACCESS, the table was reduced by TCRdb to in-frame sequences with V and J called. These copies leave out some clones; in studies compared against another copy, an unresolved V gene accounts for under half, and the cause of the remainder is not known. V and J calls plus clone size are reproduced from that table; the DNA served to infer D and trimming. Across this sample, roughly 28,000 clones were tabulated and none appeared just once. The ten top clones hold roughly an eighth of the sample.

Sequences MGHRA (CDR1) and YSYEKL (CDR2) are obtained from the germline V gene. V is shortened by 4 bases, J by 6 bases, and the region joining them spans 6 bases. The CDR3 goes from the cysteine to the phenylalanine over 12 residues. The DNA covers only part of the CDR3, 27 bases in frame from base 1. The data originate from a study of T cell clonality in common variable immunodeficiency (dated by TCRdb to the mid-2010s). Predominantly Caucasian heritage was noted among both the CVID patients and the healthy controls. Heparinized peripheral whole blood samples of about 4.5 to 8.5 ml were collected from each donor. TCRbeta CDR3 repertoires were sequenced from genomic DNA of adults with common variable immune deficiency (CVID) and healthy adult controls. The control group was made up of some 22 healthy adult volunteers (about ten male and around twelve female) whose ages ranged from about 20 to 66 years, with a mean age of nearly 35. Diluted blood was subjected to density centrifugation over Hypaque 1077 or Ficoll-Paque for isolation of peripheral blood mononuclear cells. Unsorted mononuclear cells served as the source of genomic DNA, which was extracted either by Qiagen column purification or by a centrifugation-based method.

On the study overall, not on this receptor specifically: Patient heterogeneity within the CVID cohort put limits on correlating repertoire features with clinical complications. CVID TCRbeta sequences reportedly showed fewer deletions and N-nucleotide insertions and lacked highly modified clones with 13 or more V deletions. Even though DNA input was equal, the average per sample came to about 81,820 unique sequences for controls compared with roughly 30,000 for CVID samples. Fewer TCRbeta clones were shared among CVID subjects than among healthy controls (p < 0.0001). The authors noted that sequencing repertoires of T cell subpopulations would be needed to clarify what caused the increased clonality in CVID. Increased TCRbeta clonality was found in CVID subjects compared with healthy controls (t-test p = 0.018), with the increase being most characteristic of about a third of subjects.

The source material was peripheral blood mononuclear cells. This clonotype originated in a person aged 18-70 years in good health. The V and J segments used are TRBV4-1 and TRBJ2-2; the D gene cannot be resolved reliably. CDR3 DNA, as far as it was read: TGCGCCAGCAGCCCCGTCGCCGGGGAG. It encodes CASSPVAGE. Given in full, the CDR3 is CASSPVAGELFF.